Below are 25 T cell receptor beta chains sequenced from a single sample in a study of blood T cell repertoires in COVID-19 (dated by TCRdb to between 2020 and 2021). Libraries were constructed by the immunoSEQ multiplex PCR assay. The source is immuneACCESS, and TCRdb retained only in-frame sequences with V and J called. Part of the clones is not carried over; for the studies checked, unresolved V genes explain less than half of this, and the remainder is unexplained. The sample yields about 100,000 clones; approximately 86% were counted once. The ten top clones hold under 15% of the sample. Sequencing used peripheral blood. The source is a middle-aged man with active or convalescent COVID-19.

The chain joins TRBV15 to TRBJ1-5; 8 nucleotides match TRBD1. Per germline, CDR1 LNHNV and CDR2 YYDKDF (reference sequence). V gave up 5 bases and J gave up 1 base; unmatched junction bases: 4. The CDR3 consists of 15 residues. This chain's CDR3 is CATSPRGQSNQPQHF. CDR3 bases: TGTGCCACCAGCCCCAGGGGGCAGAGCAATCAGCCCCAGCATTTT.

This clone appeared a few times. The V and J genes are TRBV13 and TRBJ2-7; 11 bases align to TRBD2. V was clipped by 0 bases and J by 6 bases; unmatched bases: 4. CDR1 and CDR2 (germline): PRHDT, FYEKMQ (reference sequence). CDR3 length equals 15 residues. CDR3 residues: CASSLGLAGALEQYF. The CDR3 nucleotides read TGTGCCAGCAGCTTAGGACTAGCGGGAGCCCTCGAGCAGTACTTC.

CDR3 nucleotides: TGTGCCTGGACCCCGGGGGGCTATGGCTACACCTTC. Translated, it gives CAWTPGGYGYTF. The V call is TRBV30, the J call TRBJ1-2; D is perhaps TRBD1 (5 bases). The ends were cut back, 4 bases at V and 4 bases at J, with 10 bases in the middle. Germline values: CDR1 GTSNPN, CDR2 SVGIG (reference sequence). CDR3 size: 12 residues.

V is TRBV5-8 and J is TRBJ2-1; tentative D call: TRBD1 (5 bases). CDR3 length equals 14 residues. Germline CDR1 SGHTS, CDR2 YDEGEE. V dropped 1 base and J dropped 2 bases, with 7 bases sitting between them. The CDR3 loop is CASSLTGPYNEQFF. CDR3 bases: TGTGCCAGCAGCTTGACAGGACCCTACAATGAGCAGTTCTTC.

J is TRBJ2-7 and V is TRBV25-1, with D unclear. Germline assignment: CDR1 MGHDK and CDR2 SYGVNS. Trimming removed 7 bases from V and 6 bases from J, with 10 bases in between. The CDR3 runs to 11 residues. The CDR3 coding sequence is TGTGCCAGCACGTTTCTTAGCGAGCAGTACTTC. It is translated as CASTFLSEQYF.

The chain uses TRBV6-5 and TRBJ2-4, with D tentatively TRBD2 (5 bases). The CDR3 runs to 14 residues. V was cut by 6 bases and J by 6 bases, with 15 bases left in between. Germline V lookup: CDR1 MNHEY, CDR2 SVGAGI. The DNA of the CDR3 is TGTGCCAGCAGGGAGAGGGATTTAGGAAACATTCAGTACTTC. Translating it yields CASRERDLGNIQYF.

The chain joins TRBV19 to TRBJ2-7; the match to TRBD1 covers 7 bases. The CDR3 extends over 15 amino acids. Germline V gives CDR1 LNHDA, CDR2 SQIVND (reference sequence). Trimming at V came to 7 bases and at J to 6 bases, leaving 15 bases not matched to a gene. CDR3 in amino acids: CASTKPGQKFPEQYF. The CDR3 DNA reads TGTGCCAGTACTAAACCGGGACAGAAGTTCCCCGAGCAGTACTTC.

This clone turned up a few times. This sequence joins TRBV10-1 and TRBJ2-7, with TRBD1 identical over 9 bases. The germline gives CDR1 WNHNN, CDR2 SYGVQD (reference sequence). V dropped 5 bases and J dropped 6; count of bases not matched to a gene: 5. The CDR3 sequence is 13 residues long. CDR3 sequence reads: CASSKGQGREQYF. Written as DNA, the CDR3 is TGCGCCAGCAGTAAGGGACAGGGACGCGAGCAGTACTTC.

On this clone itself: The sample contains more than one DNA sequence encoding this CDR3. The CDR3 spells CASSVSNEKLFF. Written as DNA, the CDR3 is TGTGCCAGCAGTGTATCTAATGAAAAACTGTTTTTT. The rearrangement joins TRBV2 to TRBJ1-4, with unresolved D. CDR3 length equals 12 residues. With 4 bases removed from V and 3 bases from J, the gap between germline ends came to 3 bases. The germline V gene encodes CDR1 SNHLY and CDR2 FYNNEI.

This chain joins TRBV7-2 and TRBJ1-5; no firm D call. Germline CDR1 SGHTA, CDR2 FQGNSA. The CDR3 has 14 residues. Deletions cut 4 bases from V and 1 base from J, with 8 bases between. CDR3 in amino acids: CASSWLGSNQPQHF. CDR3 DNA sequence: TGTGCCAGCAGCTGGCTCGGGAGCAATCAGCCCCAGCATTTT.

The chain recombines TRBV7-9 with TRBJ2-3; D is perhaps TRBD1 (5 bases). With 8 bases removed from V and 1 base from J, the gap between germline ends came to 10 bases. Germline CDR1 SEHNR, CDR2 FQNEAQ (reference sequence). The CDR3 covers 13 residues. The CDR3 region is CASRAGRTDTQYF. CDR3 bases: TGTGCCAGCCGGGCAGGGCGCACAGATACGCAGTATTTT.

This clone was picked up a small number of times. The CDR3 DNA follows: TGTGCCAGCAGCTCGGTCAGGGGGAGTGCTTATTCACCCCTCCACTTT. This translates into CASSSVRGSAYSPLHF. The V call is TRBV5-4, the J call TRBJ1-6; 7 nucleotides align to TRBD1. The CDR3 consists of 16 residues. Germline-derived CDR1 and CDR2 are SGHNT and YYREEE (reference sequence). J lost 8 bases, V lost 3 bases, and 11 bases had no gene match.

The sample holds one count of this clone. V gene TRBV4-1 combines with J gene TRBJ2-3; 9 positions match TRBD1. Germline CDR1 and CDR2: MGHRA and YSYEKL. Unmatched junction bases numbered 10, after V lost 3 bases and J lost 3 bases. The CDR3 runs 17 residues. The CDR3 here is CASSHFDRGKGTDTQYF. The CDR3 region has the DNA TGCGCCAGCAGCCATTTCGACAGGGGGAAAGGGACAGATACGCAGTATTTT.

This chain uses TRBV7-6 with TRBJ2-7, with D tentatively TRBD1 (6 bases). The CDR3 is 14 residues long. Germline lookup yields CDR1 SGHVS and CDR2 FNYEAQ. V was cut by 1 base and J by 4 bases, with 11 bases left in between. CDR3 amino acids: CASSLEMGAYEQYF. CDR3 coding DNA: TGTGCCAGCAGCTTAGAGATGGGGGCTTACGAGCAGTACTTC.

This sequence joins TRBV6-5 and TRBJ1-3, with TRBD1 matching over 8 bases. The CDR3 consists of 15 residues. Germline CDR1 MNHEY, CDR2 SVGAGI. V lost 6 bases, J lost 4 bases, and 8 bases stayed unmatched. This CDR3 is CASSASDREGNTIYF. The CDR3 DNA reads as TGTGCCAGCAGCGCTTCGGACAGGGAGGGAAACACCATATATTTT.

V usage is TRBV5-1 and J usage is TRBJ2-7; D is possibly TRBD1 (6 bases). The germline gives CDR1 SGHRS, CDR2 YFSETQ. The CDR3 consists of 18 residues. V lost 6 bases and J 2 bases, leaving 27 bases between the germline ends. The CDR3 region is CASTTRPVRRTEAYEQYF. CDR3 coding DNA: TGCGCCAGCACCACCCGTCCGGTCCGGCGGACAGAAGCCTACGAGCAGTACTTC.

The chain's CDR3 is CASSQDLQGGNQPQHF. The CDR3 DNA reads as TGCGCCAGCAGCCAAGATCTACAGGGGGGAAATCAGCCCCAGCATTTT. The rearrangement joins TRBV4-1 to TRBJ1-5; 8 nucleotides agree with TRBD1. The CDR3 contains 16 residues. The V gene's germline CDR1 is MGHRA and CDR2 YSYEKL. V shed 0 bases, J shed 4 bases, and the junction held 5 bases outside the gene matches.

V gene TRBV6-5 combines with J gene TRBJ2-7, with TRBD1 identical over 10 bases. Germline V gene data show CDR1 as MNHEY and CDR2 as SVGAGI. CDR3 length: 15 residues. The ends lost 0 bases at V and 4 bases at J; junction bases unmatched: 3. The CDR3 DNA follows: TGTGCCAGCAGTTACTCCGGGACAGGGGAATACGAGCAGTACTTC. Its protein product is CASSYSGTGEYEQYF.

V and J are TRBV7-3 and TRBJ2-7; D may be TRBD2 (5 bases). The CDR3 totals 15 residues. Germline CDR1 and CDR2: SGHTA and FQGTGA. V was clipped by 2 bases and J by 1 base, with 12 bases between them. The CDR3 loop is CASSLSSTGSYEQYF. CDR3 nucleotides: TGTGCCAGCAGCTTATCTAGCACTGGGTCCTACGAGCAGTACTTC.

This clone has only one observation. The chain links TRBV5-1 to TRBJ2-3, with a tentative D call TRBD2 (5 bases). CDR1 and CDR2 from the germline V gene are SGHRS and YFSETQ. This CDR3 has 14 amino acids. Trimming cost V 5 bases and J 1 base, with 11 bases left between them. This CDR3 is CASSPDLGTDTQYF. The CDR3, as DNA: TGCGCCAGCAGTCCGGACTTGGGCACAGATACGCAGTATTTT.

The CDR3 nucleotides read TGTGCCTGGAGTGCCCCGGACAGGGCTGCAACTAATGAAAAACTGTTTTTT. Its translation is CAWSAPDRAATNEKLFF. The chain uses TRBV30 and TRBJ1-4, with TRBD1 matching 8 bases. V was clipped by 1 base and J by 0 bases; unmatched bases: 7. The CDR3 covers 17 residues. Germline loops: CDR1 GTSNPN, CDR2 SVGIG (reference sequence).

The chain has TRBV10-3 and TRBJ2-7; 7 bases are shared with TRBD2. Germline V gene sequence: CDR1 ENHRY, CDR2 SYGVKD. Losses at the gene ends were 8 bases for V and 2 bases for J; bases not matched to a gene: 9. CDR3 length equals 14 residues. The CDR3 region has the DNA TGTGCCATCGGGGTGGGCGGGAGCGCCTACGAGCAGTACTTC. Translating it yields CAIGVGGSAYEQYF.

This clone was recorded only once. CDR3 DNA sequence: TGTGCCAGCAGTGAAGACTCGGGACTCTCGAACACCGGGGAGCTGTTTTTT. It yields the protein CASSEDSGLSNTGELFF. The chain carries TRBV6-4 and TRBJ2-2, with a weak D call TRBD2 (6 bases). The germline V gene has CDR1 MRHNA and CDR2 SNTAGT. Trimming took 3 bases from V and 0 from J, leaving 14 bases between them. CDR3 size: 17 residues.

The chain joins TRBV6-1 to TRBJ2-7; D possibly corresponds to TRBD1 (5 bases). This CDR3 spans 14 amino acids. Germline CDR1 MNHNS, CDR2 SASEGT. V lost 2 bases, J lost 4 bases, and 12 bases lay in between. The CDR3, as DNA: TGTGCCAGCAGTGAATATAAAAGGGGTTACGAGCAGTACTTC. Translating it yields CASSEYKRGYEQYF.

This chain uses TRBV7-6 with TRBJ1-1; 9 bases map to TRBD1. The CDR3 covers 15 residues. The trim removed 4 bases at V and 4 bases at J, leaving 7 bases unmatched. Germline CDR1 is SGHVS and CDR2 is FNYEAQ. The CDR3: CASSSWTGAGTEAFF. The CDR3 region has the DNA TGTGCCAGCAGCTCCTGGACAGGGGCCGGCACTGAAGCTTTCTTT.